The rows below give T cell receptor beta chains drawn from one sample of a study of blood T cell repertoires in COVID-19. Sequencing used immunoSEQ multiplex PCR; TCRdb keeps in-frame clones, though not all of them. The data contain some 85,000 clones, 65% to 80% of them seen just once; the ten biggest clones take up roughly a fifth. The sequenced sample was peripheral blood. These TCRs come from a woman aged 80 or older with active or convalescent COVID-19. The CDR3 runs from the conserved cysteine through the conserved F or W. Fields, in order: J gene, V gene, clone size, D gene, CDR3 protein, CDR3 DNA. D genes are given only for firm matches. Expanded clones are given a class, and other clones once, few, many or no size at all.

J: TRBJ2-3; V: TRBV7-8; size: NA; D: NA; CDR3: CASSLAPPYTQYF; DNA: TGTGCCAGCAGCTTAGCTCCGCCCTACACGCAGTATTTT
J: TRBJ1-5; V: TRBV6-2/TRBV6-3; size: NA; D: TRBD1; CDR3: CASSSVGGRVNQPQHF; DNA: TGTGCCAGCAGTTCAGTAGGGGGCCGGGTCAATCAGCCCCAGCATTTT
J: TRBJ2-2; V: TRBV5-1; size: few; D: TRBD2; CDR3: CASGLAGPPHTGELFF; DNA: TGCGCCAGTGGACTAGCGGGGCCACCTCACACCGGGGAGCTGTTTTTT
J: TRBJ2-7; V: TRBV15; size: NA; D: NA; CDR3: CATSRDLNYEQYF; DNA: TGTGCCACCAGCAGAGATTTAAACTACGAGCAGTACTTC
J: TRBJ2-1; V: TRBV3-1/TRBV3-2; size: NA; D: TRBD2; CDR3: CASSHLAGGLNEQFF; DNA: TGTGCCAGCAGCCACTTAGCGGGGGGGCTCAATGAGCAGTTCTTC
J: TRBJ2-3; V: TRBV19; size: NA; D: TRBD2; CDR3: CASSSSLAGGPTDTQYF; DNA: TGTGCCAGTAGTTCCTCACTAGCGGGGGGGCCGACAGATACGCAGTATTTT
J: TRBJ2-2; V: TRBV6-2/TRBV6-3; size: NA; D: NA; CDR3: CASSYTKTGELFF; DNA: TGTGCCAGCAGTTACACTAAAACCGGGGAGCTGTTTTTT
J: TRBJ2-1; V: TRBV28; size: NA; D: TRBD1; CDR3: CASSTIQGDNYNEQFF; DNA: TGTGCCAGCAGCACGATACAGGGGGACAACTACAATGAGCAGTTCTTC
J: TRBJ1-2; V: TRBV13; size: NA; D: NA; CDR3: CASSLGQEINYGYTF; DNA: TGTGCCAGCAGCTTAGGACAGGAAATTAACTATGGCTACACCTTC
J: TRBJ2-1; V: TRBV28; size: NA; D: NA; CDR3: CASKGSDVTSYNEQFF; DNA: TGTGCCAGCAAGGGGTCGGACGTTACCTCCTACAATGAGCAGTTCTTC
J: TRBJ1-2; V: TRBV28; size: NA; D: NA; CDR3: CASLRSPEGYTF; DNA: TGTGCCAGCCTCAGAAGTCCCGAAGGCTACACCTTC
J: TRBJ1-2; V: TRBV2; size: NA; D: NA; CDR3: CASSEALTNYGYTF; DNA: TGTGCCAGCAGTGAAGCCTTAACTAACTATGGCTACACCTTC
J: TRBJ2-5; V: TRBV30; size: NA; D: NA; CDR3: CAWSVKGGKETQYF; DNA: TGTGCCTGGAGTGTAAAGGGGGGGAAGGAGACCCAGTACTTC
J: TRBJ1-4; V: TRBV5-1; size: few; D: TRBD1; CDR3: CASSLEGQGATNEKLFF; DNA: TGCGCCAGCAGCTTGGAGGGACAGGGGGCAACTAATGAAAAACTGTTTTTT
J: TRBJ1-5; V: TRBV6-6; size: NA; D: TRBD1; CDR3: CASSGSPGQALNQPQHF; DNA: TGTGCCAGCAGTGGATCCCCCGGACAGGCCCTCAATCAGCCCCAGCATTTT
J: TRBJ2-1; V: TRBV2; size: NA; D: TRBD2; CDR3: CASRYLAGAYNEQFF; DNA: TGTGCCAGCAGATATTTAGCGGGGGCATACAATGAGCAGTTCTTC
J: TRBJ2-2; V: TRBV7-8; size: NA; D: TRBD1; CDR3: CASSFDRGHTGELFF; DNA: TGTGCCAGCAGCTTCGACAGGGGGCACACCGGGGAGCTGTTTTTT
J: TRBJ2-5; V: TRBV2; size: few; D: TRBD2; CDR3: CASERDGVQETQYF; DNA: TGTGCCAGCGAGCGGGACGGCGTCCAAGAGACCCAGTACTTC
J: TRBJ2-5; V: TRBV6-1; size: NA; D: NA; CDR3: CASSEDYTQETQYF; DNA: TGTGCCAGCAGTGAAGACTACACCCAAGAGACCCAGTACTTC
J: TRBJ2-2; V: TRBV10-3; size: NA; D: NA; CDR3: CAISGFVGGEDTGELFF; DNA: TGTGCCATCAGTGGGTTCGTAGGCGGAGAGGACACCGGGGAGCTGTTTTTT
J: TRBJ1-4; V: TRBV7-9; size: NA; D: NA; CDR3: CASSPGGEKLFF; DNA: TGTGCCAGCAGCCCCGGGGGTGAAAAACTGTTTTTT
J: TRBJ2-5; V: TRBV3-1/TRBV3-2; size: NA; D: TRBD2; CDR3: CASSHLFSGGGGETQYF; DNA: TGTGCCAGCAGCCACCTTTTTAGCGGGGGTGGTGGGGAGACCCAGTACTTC
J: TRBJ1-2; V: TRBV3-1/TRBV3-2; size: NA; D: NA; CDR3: CASSQDKQAVYGYTF; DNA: TGTGCCAGCAGCCAAGATAAACAGGCCGTCTATGGCTACACCTTC
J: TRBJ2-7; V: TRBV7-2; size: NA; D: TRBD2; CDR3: CASSSGGSSYEQYF; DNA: TGTGCCAGCAGCTCGGGGGGTAGCTCCTACGAGCAGTACTTC
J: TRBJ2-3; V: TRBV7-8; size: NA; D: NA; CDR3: CASSLRQRYSTDTQYF; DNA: TGTGCCAGCAGCCTGAGACAGAGATATAGCACAGATACGCAGTATTTT
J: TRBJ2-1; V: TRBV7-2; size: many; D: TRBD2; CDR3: CASSSLAGVYNEQFF; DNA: TGTGCCAGCAGTTCTCTCGCGGGGGTCTACAATGAGCAGTTCTTC
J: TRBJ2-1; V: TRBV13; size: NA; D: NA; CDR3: CASSQESRYFYNEQFF; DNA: TGTGCCAGCAGCCAGGAATCCCGATATTTTTACAATGAGCAGTTCTTC
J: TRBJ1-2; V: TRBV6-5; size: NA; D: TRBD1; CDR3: CASRAQGELNYGYTF; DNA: TGTGCCAGCAGGGCACAGGGGGAACTTAACTATGGCTACACCTTC
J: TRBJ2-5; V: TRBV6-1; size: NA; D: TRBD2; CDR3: CASSAYKASGGETQYF; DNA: TGTGCCAGCAGTGCGTATAAGGCTAGCGGGGGGGAGACCCAGTACTTC
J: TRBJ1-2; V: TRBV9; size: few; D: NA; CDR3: CASSPVGGPYGYTF; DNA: TGTGCCAGCAGCCCGGTGGGGGGGCCCTATGGCTACACCTTC
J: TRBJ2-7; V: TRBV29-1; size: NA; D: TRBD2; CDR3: CSVEAPSGGSYEQYF; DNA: TGCAGCGTTGAGGCCCCTAGCGGGGGTTCCTACGAGCAGTACTTC
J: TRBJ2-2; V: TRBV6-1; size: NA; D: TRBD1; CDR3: CASSERGRDTGELFF; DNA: TGTGCCAGCAGTGAAAGGGGGCGCGACACCGGGGAGCTGTTTTTT
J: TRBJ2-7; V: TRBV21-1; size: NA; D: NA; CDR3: CASRPGQGALEQYF; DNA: TGTGCCAGCAGGCCGGGACAGGGGGCCCTCGAGCAGTACTTC
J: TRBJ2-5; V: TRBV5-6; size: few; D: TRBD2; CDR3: CASSQWGGQETQYF; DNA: TGTGCCAGCAGCCAATGGGGGGGACAAGAGACCCAGTACTTC